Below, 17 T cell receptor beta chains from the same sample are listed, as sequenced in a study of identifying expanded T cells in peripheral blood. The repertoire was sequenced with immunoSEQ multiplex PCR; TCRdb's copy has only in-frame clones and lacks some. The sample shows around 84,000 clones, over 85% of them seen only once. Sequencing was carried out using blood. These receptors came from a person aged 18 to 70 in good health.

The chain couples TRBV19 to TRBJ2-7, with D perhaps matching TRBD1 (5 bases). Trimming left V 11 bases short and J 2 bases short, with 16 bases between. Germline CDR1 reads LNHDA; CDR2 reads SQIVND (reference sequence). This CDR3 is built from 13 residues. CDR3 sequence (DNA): TGTGCCGCGGCAGCAGGGCCCACCTACGAGCAGTACTTC. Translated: CAAAAGPTYEQYF.

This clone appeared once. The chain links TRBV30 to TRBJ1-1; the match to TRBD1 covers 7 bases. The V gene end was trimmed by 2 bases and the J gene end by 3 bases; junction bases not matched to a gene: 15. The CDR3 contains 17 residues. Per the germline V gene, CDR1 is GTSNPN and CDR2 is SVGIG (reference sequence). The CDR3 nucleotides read TGTGCCTGGAGTCTCACAGGGGTTCGACCTAGGGACACTGAAGCTTTCTTT. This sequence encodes CAWSLTGVRPRDTEAFF.

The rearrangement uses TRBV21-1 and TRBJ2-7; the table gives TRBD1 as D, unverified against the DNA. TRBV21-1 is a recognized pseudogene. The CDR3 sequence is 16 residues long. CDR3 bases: TGTGCCAGCAGCAAAGCGGGGACAGTTTCCTCCTACGAGCAGTACTTC. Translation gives CASSKAGTVSSYEQYF.

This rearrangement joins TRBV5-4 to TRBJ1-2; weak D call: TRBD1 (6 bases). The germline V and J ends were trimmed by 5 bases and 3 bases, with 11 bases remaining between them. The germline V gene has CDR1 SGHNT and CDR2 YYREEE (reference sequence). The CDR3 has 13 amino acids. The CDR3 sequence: CASSSRGDYGYTF. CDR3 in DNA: TGTGCCAGCAGTTCCAGGGGTGACTATGGCTACACCTTC.

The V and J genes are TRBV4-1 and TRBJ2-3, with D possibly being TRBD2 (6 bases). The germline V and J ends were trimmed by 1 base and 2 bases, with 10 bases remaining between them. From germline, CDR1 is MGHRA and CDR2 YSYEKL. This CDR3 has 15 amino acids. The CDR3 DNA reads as TGCGCCAGCAGCCAAGGGGCTAGCGTCACAGATACGCAGTATTTT. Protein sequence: CASSQGASVTDTQYF.

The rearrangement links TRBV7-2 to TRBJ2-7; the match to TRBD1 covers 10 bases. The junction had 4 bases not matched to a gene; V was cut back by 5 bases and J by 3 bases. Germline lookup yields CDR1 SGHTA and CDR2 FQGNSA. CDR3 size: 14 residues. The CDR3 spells CASSHWTGGYEQYF. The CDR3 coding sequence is TGTGCCAGCAGCCATTGGACAGGGGGCTACGAGCAGTACTTC.

CDR3 sequence: CAWSVRGPGTDTQYF. CDR3 DNA sequence: TGTGCCTGGAGTGTACGGGGTCCGGGCACAGATACGCAGTATTTT. The rearrangement uses TRBV30 and TRBJ2-3; D might be TRBD2 (5 bases). The CDR3 runs 15 residues. Germline CDR1 is GTSNPN and CDR2 is SVGIG (reference sequence). V was shortened by 0 bases and J by 1 base, with 11 bases between the two germline ends.

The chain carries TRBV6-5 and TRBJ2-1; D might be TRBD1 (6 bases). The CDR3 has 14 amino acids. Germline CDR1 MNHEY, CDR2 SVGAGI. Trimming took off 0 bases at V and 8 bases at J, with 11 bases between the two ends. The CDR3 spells CASSYSRQDHEQFF. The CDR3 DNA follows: TGTGCCAGCAGTTACTCGAGACAGGATCATGAGCAGTTCTTC.

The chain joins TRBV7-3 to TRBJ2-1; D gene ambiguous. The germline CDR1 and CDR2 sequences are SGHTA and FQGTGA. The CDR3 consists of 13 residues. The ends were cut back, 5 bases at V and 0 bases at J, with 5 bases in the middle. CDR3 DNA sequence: TGTGCCAGCAGCCCCAACTCCTACAATGAGCAGTTCTTC. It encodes CASSPNSYNEQFF.

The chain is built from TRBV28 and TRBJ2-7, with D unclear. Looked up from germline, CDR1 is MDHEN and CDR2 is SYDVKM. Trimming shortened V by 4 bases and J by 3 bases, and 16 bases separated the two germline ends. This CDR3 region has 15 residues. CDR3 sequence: CASSCTELHCYEQYF. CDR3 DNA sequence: TGTGCCAGCAGTTGTACCGAACTCCATTGCTACGAGCAGTACTTC.

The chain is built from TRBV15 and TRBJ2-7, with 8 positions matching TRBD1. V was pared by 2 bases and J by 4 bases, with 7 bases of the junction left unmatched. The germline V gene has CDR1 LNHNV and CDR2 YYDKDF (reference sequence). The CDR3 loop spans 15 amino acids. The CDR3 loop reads CATSRLHTGGYEQYF. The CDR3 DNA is TGTGCCACCAGCAGACTTCACACAGGGGGGTACGAGCAGTACTTC.

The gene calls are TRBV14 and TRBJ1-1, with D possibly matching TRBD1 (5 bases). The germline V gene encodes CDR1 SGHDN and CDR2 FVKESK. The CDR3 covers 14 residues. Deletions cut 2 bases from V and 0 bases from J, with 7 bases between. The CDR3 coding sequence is TGTGCCAGCAGCCAAATGGGGGTGAACACTGAAGCTTTCTTT. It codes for CASSQMGVNTEAFF.

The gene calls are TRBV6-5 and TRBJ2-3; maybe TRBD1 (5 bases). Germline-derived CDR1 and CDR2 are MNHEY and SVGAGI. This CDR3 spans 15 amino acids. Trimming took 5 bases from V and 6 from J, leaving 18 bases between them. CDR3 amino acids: CASSTRAASKDTQYF. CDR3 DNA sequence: TGTGCCAGCAGTACCAGGGCAGCTTCAAAGGATACGCAGTATTTT.

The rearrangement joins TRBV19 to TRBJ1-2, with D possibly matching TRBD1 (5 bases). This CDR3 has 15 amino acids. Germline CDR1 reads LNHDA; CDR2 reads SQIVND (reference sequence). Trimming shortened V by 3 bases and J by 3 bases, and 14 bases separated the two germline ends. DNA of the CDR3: TGTGCCAGTAGTATCGCTCAGGGAAGGTACTATGGCTACACCTTC. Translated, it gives CASSIAQGRYYGYTF.

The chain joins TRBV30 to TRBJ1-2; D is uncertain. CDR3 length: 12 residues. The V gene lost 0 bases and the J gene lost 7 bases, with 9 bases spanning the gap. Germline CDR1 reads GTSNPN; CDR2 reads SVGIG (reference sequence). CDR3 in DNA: TGTGCCTGGAGTGTACTTCCCGCTGGCTACACCTTC. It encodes CAWSVLPAGYTF.

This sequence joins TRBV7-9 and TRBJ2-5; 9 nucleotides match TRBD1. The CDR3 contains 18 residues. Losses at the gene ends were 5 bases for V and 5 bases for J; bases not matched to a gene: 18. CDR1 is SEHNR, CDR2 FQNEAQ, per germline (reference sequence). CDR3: CASSPRLLGGQGWETQYF. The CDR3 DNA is TGTGCCAGCAGCCCCCGACTCTTGGGGGGACAGGGCTGGGAGACCCAGTACTTC.

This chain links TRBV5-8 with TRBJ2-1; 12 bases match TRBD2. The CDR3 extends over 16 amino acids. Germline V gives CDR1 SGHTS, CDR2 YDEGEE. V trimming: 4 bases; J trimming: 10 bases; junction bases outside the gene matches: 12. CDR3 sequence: CASSVAGLAGSWEQFF. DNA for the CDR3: TGTGCCAGCAGCGTGGCCGGACTAGCGGGATCTTGGGAGCAGTTCTTC.